Below, one T cell receptor beta chain is given with its context. No antigen is known for it. The data were produced by immunoSEQ multiplex PCR, yet TCRdb's version contains in-frame clones alone and is incomplete. There are some 2,500,000 clones in the sample; 80% to 95% occur only once, and 0.36% lies in the top ten. J was trimmed by 10 bases and V by 8 bases; bases with no gene match: 19. The CDR3 consists of 16 residues. Germline CDR1 and CDR2: SGHTA and FQGTGA. The sample originates from a study of shared clonotypes between healthy human individuals. Study findings and constraints: Researchers found naive subsets generally carried larger estimated richness than memory subsets.

Participating donors were healthy, HIV-negative adults free of recent acute infections or vaccinations. In the CD4+ fraction, cells were divided into CD45RA+ naive and CD45RA-negative memory subsets. The chain recombines TRBV7-3 with TRBJ2-1, with 8 bases lining up with TRBD2. The TCR sequence derives from a man between 18 and 29 years old in good health. Some clones in this sample may be carry-over from other donors' samples. Input material: naive CD4+ T cells from PBMCs. As for subset: CD45RA+ positively selected. The CDR3 coding sequence is TGTGCCAGCTCCGGGTCGGGACTAGGTCCTATGAGGGAGCAGTTCTTC. Its translation is CASSGSGLGPMREQFF. Looking up the rest from reference TRBV7-3 and TRBJ2-1 gives the full variable domain: GAGVSQTPSNKVTEKGKYVELRCDPISGHTALYWYRQSLGQGPEFLIYFQGTGAADDSGLPNDRFFAVRPEGSVSTLKIQRTERGDSAVYLCASSGSGLGPMREQFFGPGTRLTVL.